These 20 T cell receptor beta chains were sequenced from one sample in a study of blood T cells in healthy people across ages. Combining a sample-barcoded 5' primer with a J-beta primer mix, a second PCR ran for roughly 7 to 12 cycles. Each CDR3 protein gets one entry after TCRdb re-called the 5' RACE reads with MiXCR. The table records about a million distinct CDR3 sequences, 35% to 45% of them present only once. The specimen was blood. All receptors come from a man aged 18 to 29 in good health.

Regarding this clonotype: Sequence at one end of the junction differs from germline and may be a read error. This chain links TRBV4-1 with TRBJ1-2; no clear D gene. The CDR3 is made up of 16 amino acids. Germline V gene lookup returns CDR1 MGHRA and CDR2 YSYEKL. The CDR3 loop is CASSQGVGPPNYDYTF. Written as DNA, the CDR3 is TGCGCCAGCAGCCAAGGAGTCGGGCCGCCTAACTATGACTACACCTTC.

The chain links TRBV21-1 to TRBJ2-7; TRBD2 was called by the table and not checked on the DNA. TRBV21-1 is a pseudogene segment. This CDR3 has 15 amino acids. The CDR3 DNA reads as TGTGCCAGCACCTTAGGACCTAAAGCGGGGAATGAGCAGTACTTC. Translated: CASTLGPKAGNEQYF.

The chain joins TRBV20-1 to TRBJ1-5; TRBD1 aligns across 9 bases. CDR1 DFQATT and CDR2 SNEGSKA come from the germline V gene (reference sequence). The CDR3 has 14 residues. The ends lost 7 bases at V and 2 bases at J; junction bases unmatched: 6. CDR3 residues: CSVGQGMGNQPQHF. The CDR3 bases are TGCAGTGTAGGACAGGGGATGGGCAATCAGCCCCAGCATTTT.

Of note for this clonotype: The junction and the germline gene differ at one end; a read error may be behind it. The genes are TRBV5-1 and TRBJ2-3; D is unresolved. Germline V gene lookup returns CDR1 SGHRS and CDR2 YFSETQ. This CDR3 is 15 amino acids long. This CDR3 reads CASSFRPLSTDTEYF. DNA of the CDR3: TGCGCCAGCAGCTTCCGACCTTTGAGCACAGATACGGAGTATTTT. The entire variable domain, with the rest obtained from reference TRBV5-1 and TRBJ2-3, is as follows: KAGVTQTPRYLIKTRGQQVTLSCSPISGHRSVSWYQQTPGQGLQFLFEYFSETQRNKGNFPGRFSGRQFSNSRSEMNVSTLELGDSALYLCASSFRPLSTDTEYFGPGTRLTVL.

This clonotype appeared a few times. V is TRBV3-1 and J is TRBJ2-2, with D maybe TRBD1 (6 bases). Germline CDR1 reads LGHDT; CDR2 reads YNNKEL (reference sequence). The length of the CDR3 is 15 residues. Trimming removed 1 base from V and 3 bases from J, with 9 bases in between. The CDR3 reads CASSQGAGDTGELFF. As DNA, the CDR3 is TGTGCCAGCAGCCAAGGAGCAGGGGACACCGGGGAGCTGTTTTTT.

This chain links TRBV29-1 with TRBJ1-1, with D perhaps TRBD1 (6 bases). Germline loops: CDR1 SQVTM, CDR2 ANQGSEA. Deletions cut 4 bases from V and 8 bases from J, with 11 bases between. The CDR3 is 11 residues long. The CDR3 loop is CSVARGSEAFF. DNA for the CDR3: TGCAGCGTTGCTAGGGGGTCCGAAGCTTTCTTT.

This clonotype was seen many times. The rearrangement links TRBV5-1 to TRBJ1-2; D is unclear. Germline loops: CDR1 SGHRS, CDR2 YFSETQ. The V end lost 2 bases, the J end lost 1 base, and 12 bases lay between the germline ends. CDR3 size: 15 residues. The CDR3 region is CASSFPEEGNYGYTF. CDR3 DNA sequence: TGCGCCAGCAGCTTCCCCGAGGAGGGTAACTATGGCTACACCTTC.

This clonotype has only a few counts. The rearrangement links TRBV27 to TRBJ1-5, with TRBD1 matching over 8 bases. J gave up 4 bases and V 5 bases, and 16 bases lay outside the gene matches. CDR3 length: 18 residues. Per the germline V gene, CDR1 is MNHEY and CDR2 is SMNVEV (reference sequence). The CDR3 spells CASSPSSTGAIANQPQHF. The CDR3 nucleotides read TGTGCCAGCAGTCCCTCATCGACAGGGGCAATAGCAAATCAGCCCCAGCATTTT.

This rearrangement joins TRBV20-1 to TRBJ1-1, with 8 nucleotides matching TRBD1. This CDR3 contains 16 residues. The germline CDR1 and CDR2 sequences are DFQATT and SNEGSKA (reference sequence). With 6 bases clipped from V and 2 bases from J, the junction kept 14 bases outside the gene matches. The CDR3 DNA is TGCAGTGCCCGGACAGGGTCTGGAAACGAAAACACTGAAGCTTTCTTT. It is translated as CSARTGSGNENTEAFF.

The genes are TRBV28 and TRBJ2-2; a weak D match, TRBD1 (6 bases). There are 15 residues in the CDR3. Germline V gives CDR1 MDHEN, CDR2 SYDVKM. V shed 10 bases and J shed 6 bases, with 21 bases lying between them. The CDR3 nucleotides are TGTGCCACCCAAGGGCACAGGGTTATCGCCGGGGAGCTGTTTTTT. It encodes CATQGHRVIAGELFF.

V and J are TRBV14 and TRBJ1-2, with no clear D. V gave up 1 base and J gave up 2 bases, with 14 bases separating them. The CDR3 covers 16 residues. Germline CDR1 reads SGHDN; CDR2 reads FVKESK. CDR3 amino acids: CASSQVIGKLNYGYTF. DNA for the CDR3: TGTGCCAGCAGCCAAGTAATCGGGAAATTGAACTATGGCTACACCTTC. Variable domain in full (rest from reference TRBV14 and TRBJ1-2): EAGVTQFPSHSVIEKGQTVTLRCDPISGHDNLYWYRRVMGKEIKFLLHFVKESKQDESGMPNNRFLAERTGGTYSTLKVQPAELEDSGVYFCASSQVIGKLNYGYTFGSGTRLTVV.

This clonotype was detected a few times. This rearrangement joins TRBV27 to TRBJ1-1; D perhaps matches TRBD1 (6 bases). CDR1 is MNHEY and CDR2 is SMNVEV in the germline V gene (reference sequence). This CDR3 has 14 residues. V lost 3 bases to trimming and J lost 5 bases, with 13 bases between them. The CDR3 reads CASSFSGALTEAFF. The CDR3 bases are TGTGCCAGCAGTTTCTCAGGGGCGTTGACTGAAGCTTTCTTT.

This clonotype was detected only a few times. The chain carries TRBV6-5 and TRBJ1-1; 8 nucleotides line up with TRBD1. Looked up from germline, CDR1 is MNHEY and CDR2 is SVGAGI. This CDR3 region has 14 residues. The ends lost 3 bases at V and 4 bases at J; junction bases unmatched: 4. The CDR3 loop reads CASSYSGTGTEAFF. CDR3 nucleotide sequence: TGTGCCAGCAGTTATTCCGGGACAGGCACTGAAGCTTTCTTT.

This chain connects TRBV10-3 to TRBJ1-4; possibly TRBD1 for D (5 bases). The CDR3 consists of 15 residues. Germline loops: CDR1 ENHRY, CDR2 SYGVKD. V shed 2 bases and J shed 3 bases, with 10 bases lying between them. The CDR3 loop is CAISEQGESNEKLFF. The CDR3, as DNA: TGTGCCATCAGTGAGCAAGGGGAGTCTAATGAAAAACTGTTTTTT.

The chain employs TRBV6-2 or TRBV6-3 and TRBJ2-7, with 13 bases matching TRBD2. This CDR3 has 16 amino acids. The V segment lost 6 bases and the J segment 7 bases; nucleotides outside the gene matches: 12. Germline assignment: CDR1 MNHEY and CDR2 SVGEGT. The CDR3 coding sequence is TGTGCCAGCAGCCGACCGACTAGCGGGGGGTTCGATGAGCAGTACTTC. Protein sequence: CASSRPTSGGFDEQYF.

The chain joins TRBV20-1 to TRBJ1-5; D gene ambiguous. The V gene's germline CDR1 is DFQATT and CDR2 SNEGSKA (reference sequence). This CDR3 is built from 13 residues. Trimming pared 6 bases from V and 0 bases from J, leaving 9 bases between. The CDR3 nucleotides read TGCAGTGCCATTTACTTTAGCAATCAGCCCCAGCATTTT. As protein: CSAIYFSNQPQHF.

This clonotype was seen a few times. The gene calls are TRBV6-5 and TRBJ2-3; maybe TRBD1 (5 bases). Between the trimmed V and J ends, which lost 7 bases and 6 bases, there was a span of 17 bases. This CDR3 is built from 14 residues. Germline assignment: CDR1 MNHEY and CDR2 SVGAGI. The chain's CDR3 is CASTPSQGADTQYF. The CDR3 DNA follows: TGTGCCAGCACCCCAAGCCAGGGTGCGGATACGCAGTATTTT.

Concerning this clonotype: One end of the junction fails to match germline, which may point to a read error. The V gene is TRBV5-1, the J gene TRBJ1-2; tentatively, D is TRBD1 (6 bases). Per the germline V gene, CDR1 is SGHRS and CDR2 is YFSETQ. The CDR3 totals 16 residues. CDR3: CASSQQGGSANYDYTF. CDR3 DNA: TGCGCCAGCAGCCAACAAGGGGGATCTGCTAACTATGACTACACCTTC.

This rearrangement joins TRBV9 to TRBJ2-1; D is undetermined. V dropped 0 bases and J dropped 1 base, with 11 bases sitting between them. The CDR3 totals 16 residues. The germline V gene encodes CDR1 SGDLS and CDR2 YYNGEE. The CDR3 DNA sequence: TGTGCCAGCAGCGTAGGTGAGCGTGTTTCCTACAATGAGCAGTTCTTC. It is translated as CASSVGERVSYNEQFF.

The chain has TRBV12-3 or TRBV12-4 and TRBJ1-1; no clear D gene. Trimming removed 7 bases at V and 0 bases at J, with 12 bases between. The CDR3 runs 14 residues. The CDR3: CASTTLAMNTEAFF. The CDR3 DNA reads as TGTGCCAGCACCACCCTAGCGATGAACACTGAAGCTTTCTTT.